This passage covers 21 T cell receptor beta chains from one sample sequenced in a study of beta chain features in type 1 diabetes. The isolated RNA, all of it, was reverse transcribed, so expressed TCRB transcripts were what got sequenced. Profiling relied on immunoSEQ multiplex PCR, and the TCRdb table lists in-frame clones only, not all of them. Of 250,000 to 300,000 clones listed, approximately 8.1% are singletons. The specimen was central memory CD4+ T cells from blood. These receptors were collected from a woman under 30 in good health.

The chain recombines TRBV6-5 with TRBJ1-2; 8 bases match TRBD1. The CDR3 consists of 15 residues. After removal of 2 bases from V and 7 bases from J, the junction contained 9 bases not matched to a gene. Germline-derived CDR1 and CDR2 are MNHEY and SVGAGI. The CDR3 loop reads CASSYATGGSVGYTF. CDR3 DNA: TGTGCCAGCAGTTACGCCACAGGGGGTTCAGTTGGCTACACCTTC.

The rearrangement joins TRBV19 to TRBJ2-3; D remains ambiguous. V lost 6 bases and J lost 6, with 10 bases in between. This CDR3 has 12 residues. The germline V gene has CDR1 LNHDA and CDR2 SQIVND (reference sequence). The CDR3 nucleotides are TGTGCCAGTAGCCCCCTAGGGGATACGCAGTATTTT. Encoded protein: CASSPLGDTQYF.

This clone appeared a few times. This rearrangement joins TRBV29-1 to TRBJ2-1; 8 positions agree with TRBD2. Germline CDR1 is SQVTM and CDR2 is ANQGSEA. The CDR3 covers 16 residues. The J segment lost 1 base and the V segment lost 3 bases, leaving 8 bases of the junction unmatched. In nucleotides, the CDR3 is TGCAGCGTTGAGACCGGCCGGGGGGGATCCTACAATGAGCAGTTCTTC. It yields the protein CSVETGRGGSYNEQFF.

V is TRBV7-6 and J is TRBJ2-5, with D tentatively TRBD1 (5 bases). CDR1 is SGHVS and CDR2 is FNYEAQ in the germline V gene. The CDR3 is 14 amino acids. The V and J ends lost 1 base and 1 base respectively, with 7 bases between them. In DNA, the CDR3 is TGTGCCAGCAGCTTAGGACAGAGCCAAGAGACCCAGTACTTC. This codes for CASSLGQSQETQYF.

This clone was counted between two and nine times. This sequence joins TRBV6-5 and TRBJ1-6, with D tentatively TRBD1 (6 bases). The germline V gene encodes CDR1 MNHEY and CDR2 SVGAGI. CDR3 length: 14 residues. The V end was cut by 4 bases, the J end by 6 bases, with 10 bases between. The CDR3 sequence is CASSLDRSNSPLHF. The CDR3 DNA reads as TGTGCCAGCAGTTTAGACAGGAGTAATTCACCCCTCCACTTT.

There are many counts of this clone. The CDR3 DNA is TGCGCCAGCAGCCCGTTTGCCGGGGGGCCCATCACAGATACGCAGTATTTT. This translates into CASSPFAGGPITDTQYF. The V call is TRBV5-1, the J call TRBJ2-3, with TRBD2 as a possible D gene (7 bases). The germline gives CDR1 SGHRS, CDR2 YFSETQ. Trimming shortened V by 4 bases and J by 2 bases, and 20 bases separated the two germline ends. The CDR3 totals 17 residues.

This clone was counted a few times. The chain links TRBV5-8 to TRBJ2-7, with TRBD2 as a possible D gene (5 bases). The CDR3 is made up of 15 amino acids. Trimming took 1 base from V and 0 from J, leaving 11 bases between them. Germline CDR1 reads SGHTS; CDR2 reads YDEGEE. The CDR3 here is CASSLPGVSSYEQYF. The CDR3 region has the DNA TGTGCCAGCAGCTTGCCCGGGGTTAGCTCCTACGAGCAGTACTTC.

This rearrangement joins TRBV7-9 to TRBJ1-2, with a tentative D call TRBD1 (6 bases). The CDR3 spans 15 residues. Trimming removed 2 bases at V and 7 bases at J, with 17 bases between. Germline V gene sequence: CDR1 SEHNR, CDR2 FQNEAQ (reference sequence). CDR3 sequence (DNA): TGTGCCAGCAGCTTAAATGGGGGCCCAACTGGTGGCTACACCTTC. Encoded protein: CASSLNGGPTGGYTF. Looking up the rest from reference TRBV7-9 and TRBJ1-2 gives the full variable domain: DTGVSQNPRHKITKRGQNVTFRCDPISEHNRLYWYRQTLGQGPEFLTYFQNEAQLEKSRLLSDRFSAERPKGSFSTLEIQRTEQGDSAMYLCASSLNGGPTGGYTFGSGTRLTVV.

In its sample, this clone was seen once. The chain employs TRBV5-1 and TRBJ2-1; perhaps D is TRBD1 or TRBD2 (6 bases each). V was pared by 0 bases and J by 7 bases, with 11 bases between. CDR1 is SGHRS, CDR2 YFSETQ, per germline. The length of the CDR3 is 14 residues. The CDR3 region is CASSLAGARNEQFF. The CDR3 DNA follows: TGCGCCAGCAGCTTGGCGGGGGCGCGAAATGAGCAGTTCTTC.

The CDR3, as DNA: TGTGCCAGCAGCTTGCTCGGTTCACCCCTCCACTTT. Translation gives CASSLLGSPLHF. This rearrangement joins TRBV5-6 to TRBJ1-6; D gene ambiguous. The CDR3 loop spans 12 amino acids. Germline CDR1 reads SGHDT; CDR2 reads YYEEEE. V was clipped by 1 base and J by 9 bases, with 5 bases between them.

This clone was recorded at least ten times. This chain links TRBV7-9 with TRBJ2-7; 7 bases are shared with TRBD2. The CDR3 spans 14 residues. V gave up 5 bases and J gave up 7 bases; unmatched junction bases: 11. Per germline, CDR1 SEHNR and CDR2 FQNEAQ (reference sequence). CDR3 DNA sequence: TGTGCCAGCAGCCGGGACTACCTAGGGGAGGAGCAGTACTTC. Encoded protein: CASSRDYLGEEQYF.

This clone was counted many times. CDR3 DNA sequence: TGTGCCAGCAGTGACATCGGACCTCCAGCCCACGTC. Translation: CASSDIGPPAHV. The rearrangement links TRBV28 to TRBJ2-7; D is unresolved. The CDR3 totals 12 residues. Germline CDR1 is MDHEN and CDR2 is SYDVKM.

The gene calls are TRBV15 and TRBJ1-2, with a possible D match to TRBD1 (5 bases). This CDR3 region has 13 residues. The germline V gene has CDR1 LNHNV and CDR2 YYDKDF (reference sequence). Trimming removed 0 bases at V and 8 bases at J, with 10 bases between. The CDR3 DNA is TGTGCCACCAGCAGAGATCGGAGGGGCGGCTACACCTTC. This gives the protein CATSRDRRGGYTF.

This clone has only a few counts. The rearrangement links TRBV6-1 to TRBJ2-4; 7 bases are shared with TRBD1. Germline values: CDR1 MNHNS, CDR2 SASEGT. The CDR3 consists of 15 residues. V lost 6 bases, J lost 0 bases, and 5 bases stayed unmatched. The CDR3 protein is CASSVGQVAKNIQYF. CDR3 in DNA: TGTGCCAGCAGCGTTGGACAGGTAGCCAAAAACATTCAGTACTTC.

The chain employs TRBV9 and TRBJ1-3; D is uncertain. CDR3 length equals 15 residues. V was pared by 0 bases and J by 2 bases, with 9 bases between. Germline CDR1 and CDR2: SGDLS and YYNGEE. The CDR3 sequence is CASSVGDYAGNTIYF. In nucleotides, the CDR3 is TGTGCCAGCAGCGTAGGTGACTACGCTGGAAACACCATATATTTT.

The V and J genes are TRBV2 and TRBJ2-3; D tentatively reads TRBD1 or TRBD2 (5 bases each). The CDR3 has 14 amino acids. Germline CDR1 is SNHLY and CDR2 is FYNNEI. Trimming left V 7 bases short and J 2 bases short, with 13 bases between. The CDR3: CASTRVGPTDTQYF. The DNA of the CDR3 is TGTGCCAGCACGAGAGTGGGACCCACAGATACGCAGTATTTT.

The chain has TRBV5-1 and TRBJ2-3; 7 bases are shared with TRBD1. The CDR3 sequence is 14 residues long. CDR1 is SGHRS, CDR2 YFSETQ, per germline. The ends lost 9 bases at V and 2 bases at J; junction bases unmatched: 9. CDR3 amino acids: CATKVGQTTDTQYF. DNA of the CDR3: TGCGCCACTAAGGTGGGACAGACCACAGATACGCAGTATTTT. Using reference TRBV5-1 and TRBJ2-3 for the parts outside the CDR3, the full variable domain is KAGVTQTPRYLIKTRGQQVTLSCSPISGHRSVSWYQQTPGQGLQFLFEYFSETQRNKGNFPGRFSGRQFSNSRSEMNVSTLELGDSALYLCATKVGQTTDTQYFGPGTRLTVL.

This sequence joins TRBV28 and TRBJ1-2; D remains unclear. Germline CDR1 reads MDHEN; CDR2 reads SYDVKM. V was cut by 7 bases and J by 4 bases, with 13 bases left in between. The CDR3 has 13 amino acids. CDR3 coding DNA: TGTGCCAGCACCCCGTCCCAAGCCTATGGCTACACCTTC. This codes for CASTPSQAYGYTF.

This clone was counted between two and nine times. The J gene is TRBJ2-6, the V gene TRBV27, with D unclear. CDR3 size: 13 residues. V dropped 8 bases and J dropped 0 bases, with 5 bases sitting between them. Germline V gene data show CDR1 as MNHEY and CDR2 as SMNVEV (reference sequence). The CDR3 reads CASRPSGANVLTF. The CDR3 DNA reads as TGTGCCAGCCGACCCTCTGGGGCCAACGTCCTGACTTTC.

The rearrangement uses TRBV19 and TRBJ2-7; D is unclear. Between the trimmed V and J ends, which lost 3 bases and 0 bases, there was a span of 12 bases. In germline, CDR1 is LNHDA, CDR2 SQIVND (reference sequence). The CDR3 contains 15 residues. This CDR3 is CASSIKGSSSYEQYF. The CDR3 DNA follows: TGTGCCAGTAGTATCAAAGGTTCTAGCTCCTACGAGCAGTACTTC.

The genes are TRBV7-9 and TRBJ2-3, with D perhaps matching TRBD2 (5 bases). The CDR3 totals 13 residues. Germline CDR1 and CDR2: SEHNR and FQNEAQ (reference sequence). The V and J ends lost 5 bases and 4 bases respectively, with 10 bases between them. CDR3 region: CASSASQADTQYF. The CDR3 coding sequence is TGTGCCAGCAGCGCTAGCCAGGCAGATACGCAGTATTTT.